The following is a TCR beta chain sequence with its context. Deletions cut 4 bases from V and 1 base from J, with 7 bases between. The CDR3 loop spans 14 amino acids. Germline V gene lookup returns CDR1 LGHNA and CDR2 YNFKEQ. Sequencing used immunoSEQ multiplex PCR; TCRdb keeps in-frame clones, though not all of them. This sample has around 41,000 clones, with 83% found just once. These data come from a study of blood T cell repertoires in COVID-19. The source is an elderly woman with active or convalescent COVID-19. The J gene is TRBJ2-2, the V gene TRBV4-2; D is possibly TRBD2 (6 bases). The specimen sequenced was peripheral blood. CDR3 DNA: TGTGCCAGCAGCCCCGGGGGGAACACCGGGGAGCTGTTTTTT. This encodes CASSPGGNTGELFF.